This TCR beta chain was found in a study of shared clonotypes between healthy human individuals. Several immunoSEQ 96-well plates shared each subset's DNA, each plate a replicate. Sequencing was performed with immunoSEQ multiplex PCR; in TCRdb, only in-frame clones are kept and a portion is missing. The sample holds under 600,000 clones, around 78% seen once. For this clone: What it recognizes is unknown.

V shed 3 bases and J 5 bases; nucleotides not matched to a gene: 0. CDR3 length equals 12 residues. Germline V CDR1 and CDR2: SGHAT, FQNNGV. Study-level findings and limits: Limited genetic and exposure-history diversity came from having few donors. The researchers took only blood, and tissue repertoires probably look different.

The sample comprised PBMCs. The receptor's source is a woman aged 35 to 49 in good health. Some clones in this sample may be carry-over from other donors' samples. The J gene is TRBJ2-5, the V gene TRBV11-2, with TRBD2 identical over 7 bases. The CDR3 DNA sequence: TGTGCCAGCAGCTTCGGGGGGGAGACCCAGTACTTC. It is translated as CASSFGGETQYF.